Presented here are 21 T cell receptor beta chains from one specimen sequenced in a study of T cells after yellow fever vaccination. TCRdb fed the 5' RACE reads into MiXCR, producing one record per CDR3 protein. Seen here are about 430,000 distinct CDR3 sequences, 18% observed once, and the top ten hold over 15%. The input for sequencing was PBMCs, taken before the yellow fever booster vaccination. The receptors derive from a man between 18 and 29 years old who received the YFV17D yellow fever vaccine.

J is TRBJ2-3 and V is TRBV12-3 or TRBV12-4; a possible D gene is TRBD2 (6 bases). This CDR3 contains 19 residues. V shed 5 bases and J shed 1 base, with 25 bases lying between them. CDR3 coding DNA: TGTGCCAGCAGTAGTTACGCGTCAGGCGCCGGCGGGGGCACAGATACGCAGTATTTT. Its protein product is CASSSYASGAGGGTDTQYF.

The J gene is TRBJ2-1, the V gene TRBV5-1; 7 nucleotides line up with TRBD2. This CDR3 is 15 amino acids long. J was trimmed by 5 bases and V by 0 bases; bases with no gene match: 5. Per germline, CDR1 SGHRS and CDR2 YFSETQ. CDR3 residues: CASSLAWGGNNEQFF. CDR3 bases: TGCGCCAGCAGCTTGGCCTGGGGGGGTAACAATGAGCAGTTCTTC.

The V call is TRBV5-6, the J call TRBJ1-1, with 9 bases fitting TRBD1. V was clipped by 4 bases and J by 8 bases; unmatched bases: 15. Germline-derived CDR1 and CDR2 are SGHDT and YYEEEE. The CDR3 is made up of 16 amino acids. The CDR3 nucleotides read TGTGCCAGCAGCGTGGACAGGGGTTTCGTCCCTGGCGAAGCTTTCTTT. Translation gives CASSVDRGFVPGEAFF.

The CDR3 DNA reads as TGTGCCAGCAGTTCCCCGGGACAGTCCCCTGGCTACACCTTC. Its protein is CASSSPGQSPGYTF. V is TRBV6-5 and J is TRBJ1-2; 7 positions agree with TRBD1. Germline V CDR1 and CDR2: MNHEY, SVGAGI. The CDR3 runs 14 residues. The trim removed 4 bases at V and 7 bases at J, leaving 9 bases unmatched.

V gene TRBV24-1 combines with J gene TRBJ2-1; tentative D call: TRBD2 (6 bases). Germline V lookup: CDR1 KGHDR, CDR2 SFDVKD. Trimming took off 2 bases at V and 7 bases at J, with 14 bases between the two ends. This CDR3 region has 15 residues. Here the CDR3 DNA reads TGTGCCACCAGTGATTCCGAAACGACTAGTAATGAGCAGTTCTTC. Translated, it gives CATSDSETTSNEQFF.

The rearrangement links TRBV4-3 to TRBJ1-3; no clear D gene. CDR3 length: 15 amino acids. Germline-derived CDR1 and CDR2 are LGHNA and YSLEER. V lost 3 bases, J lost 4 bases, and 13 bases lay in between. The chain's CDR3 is CASSQGPGSGNTIYF. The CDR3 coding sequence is TGCGCCAGCAGCCAGGGCCCGGGGTCGGGAAACACCATATATTTT.

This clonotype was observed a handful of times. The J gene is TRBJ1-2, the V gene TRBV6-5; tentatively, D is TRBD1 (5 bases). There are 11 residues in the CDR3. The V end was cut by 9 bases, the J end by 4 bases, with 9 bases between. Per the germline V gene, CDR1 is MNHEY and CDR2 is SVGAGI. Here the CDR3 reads CASQGGYGYTF. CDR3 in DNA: TGTGCCAGTCAGGGTGGCTATGGCTACACCTTC.

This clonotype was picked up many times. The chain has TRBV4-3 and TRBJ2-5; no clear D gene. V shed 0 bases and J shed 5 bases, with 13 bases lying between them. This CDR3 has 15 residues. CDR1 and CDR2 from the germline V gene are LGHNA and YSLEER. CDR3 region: CASSQDFFGVETQYF. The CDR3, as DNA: TGCGCCAGCAGCCAAGATTTCTTCGGCGTGGAGACCCAGTACTTC.

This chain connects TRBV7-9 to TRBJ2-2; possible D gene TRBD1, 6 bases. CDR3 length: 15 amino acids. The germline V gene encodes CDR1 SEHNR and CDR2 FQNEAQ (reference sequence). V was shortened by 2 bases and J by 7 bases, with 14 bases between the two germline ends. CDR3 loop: CASSLLQGSDGELFF. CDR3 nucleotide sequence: TGTGCCAGCAGCTTACTGCAGGGGAGTGACGGGGAGCTGTTTTTT.

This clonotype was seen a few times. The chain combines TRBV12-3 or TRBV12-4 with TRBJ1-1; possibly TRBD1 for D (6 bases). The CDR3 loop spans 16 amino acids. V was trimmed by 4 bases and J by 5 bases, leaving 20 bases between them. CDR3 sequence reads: CASSSPLKQGQTEAFF. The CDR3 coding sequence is TGTGCCAGCAGTTCTCCATTAAAACAGGGTCAAACTGAAGCTTTCTTT.

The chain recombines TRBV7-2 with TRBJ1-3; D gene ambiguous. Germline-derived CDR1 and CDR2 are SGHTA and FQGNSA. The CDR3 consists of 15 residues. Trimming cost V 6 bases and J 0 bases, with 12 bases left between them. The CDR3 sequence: CASRLAHSSGNTIYF. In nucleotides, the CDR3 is TGTGCCAGCAGACTTGCCCACAGCTCTGGAAACACCATATATTTT.

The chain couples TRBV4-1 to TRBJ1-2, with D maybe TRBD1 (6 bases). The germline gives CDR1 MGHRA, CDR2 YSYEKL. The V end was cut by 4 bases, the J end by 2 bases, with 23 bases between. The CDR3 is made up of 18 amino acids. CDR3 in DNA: TGCGCCAGCAGCCTTCGGGTCTTGGGGGACACCACCAACTATGGCTACACCTTC. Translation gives CASSLRVLGDTTNYGYTF.

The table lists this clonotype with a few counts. The CDR3, as DNA: TGTGCCAGCAGCCAACCAGGGCGAACGAACACTGAAGCTTTCTTT. Its protein product is CASSQPGRTNTEAFF. This sequence joins TRBV14 and TRBJ1-1; D is perhaps TRBD1 (5 bases). With 2 bases removed from V and 1 base from J, the gap between germline ends came to 11 bases. The CDR3 loop spans 15 amino acids. Germline V gene lookup returns CDR1 SGHDN and CDR2 FVKESK.

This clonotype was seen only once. The CDR3 DNA is TGTGCCAGCAGCGTCCTAGCGGGGGGAGTAGATACGCAGTATTTT. This codes for CASSVLAGGVDTQYF. The chain recombines TRBV9 with TRBJ2-3; 11 positions match TRBD2. The germline CDR1 and CDR2 sequences are SGDLS and YYNGEE. This CDR3 is built from 15 residues. Trimming took 2 bases from V and 5 from J; bases not matched to a gene: 4.

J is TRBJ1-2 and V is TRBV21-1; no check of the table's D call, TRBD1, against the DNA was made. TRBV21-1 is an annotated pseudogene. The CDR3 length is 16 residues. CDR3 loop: CASSDTGAVSNYGYTF. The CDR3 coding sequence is TGTGCCAGCAGCGATACAGGGGCAGTCAGTAACTATGGCTACACCTTC.

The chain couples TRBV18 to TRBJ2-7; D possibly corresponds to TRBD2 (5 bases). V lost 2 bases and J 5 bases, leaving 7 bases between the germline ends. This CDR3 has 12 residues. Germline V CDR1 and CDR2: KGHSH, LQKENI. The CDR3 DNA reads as TGTGCCAGCTCACCAGCGAGGGACGAGCAGTACTTC. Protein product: CASSPARDEQYF.

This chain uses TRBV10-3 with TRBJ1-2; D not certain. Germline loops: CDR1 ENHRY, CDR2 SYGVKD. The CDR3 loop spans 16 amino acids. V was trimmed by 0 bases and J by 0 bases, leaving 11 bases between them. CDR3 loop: CAISESKAAANYGYTF. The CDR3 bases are TGTGCCATCAGTGAGTCGAAGGCAGCTGCTAACTATGGCTACACCTTC.

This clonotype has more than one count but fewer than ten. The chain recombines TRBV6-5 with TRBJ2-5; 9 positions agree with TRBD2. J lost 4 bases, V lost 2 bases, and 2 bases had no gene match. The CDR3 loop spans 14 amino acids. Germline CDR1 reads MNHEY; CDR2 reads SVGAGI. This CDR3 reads CASSYVAGVETQYF. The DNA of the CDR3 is TGTGCCAGCAGTTACGTAGCGGGGGTAGAGACCCAGTACTTC.

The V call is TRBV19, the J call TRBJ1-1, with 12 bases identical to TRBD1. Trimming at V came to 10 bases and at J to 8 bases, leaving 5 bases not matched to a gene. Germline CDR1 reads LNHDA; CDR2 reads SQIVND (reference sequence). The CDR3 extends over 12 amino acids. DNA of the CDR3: TGTGCCACCGGGGACAGGGGGCAAGAAGCTTTCTTT. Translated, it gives CATGDRGQEAFF.

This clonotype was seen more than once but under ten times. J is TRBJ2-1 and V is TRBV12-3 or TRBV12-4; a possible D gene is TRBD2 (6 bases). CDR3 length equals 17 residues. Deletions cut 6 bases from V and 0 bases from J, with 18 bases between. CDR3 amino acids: CASSRPLMRGSYNEQFF. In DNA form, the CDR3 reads TGTGCCAGCAGCCGTCCCCTAATGCGGGGCTCCTACAATGAGCAGTTCTTC.

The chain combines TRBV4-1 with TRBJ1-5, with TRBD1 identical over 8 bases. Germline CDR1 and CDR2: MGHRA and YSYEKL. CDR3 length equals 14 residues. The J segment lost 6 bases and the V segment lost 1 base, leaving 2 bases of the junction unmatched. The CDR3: CASSQAGTGQPQHF. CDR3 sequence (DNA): TGCGCCAGCAGCCAAGCCGGGACAGGTCAGCCCCAGCATTTT.